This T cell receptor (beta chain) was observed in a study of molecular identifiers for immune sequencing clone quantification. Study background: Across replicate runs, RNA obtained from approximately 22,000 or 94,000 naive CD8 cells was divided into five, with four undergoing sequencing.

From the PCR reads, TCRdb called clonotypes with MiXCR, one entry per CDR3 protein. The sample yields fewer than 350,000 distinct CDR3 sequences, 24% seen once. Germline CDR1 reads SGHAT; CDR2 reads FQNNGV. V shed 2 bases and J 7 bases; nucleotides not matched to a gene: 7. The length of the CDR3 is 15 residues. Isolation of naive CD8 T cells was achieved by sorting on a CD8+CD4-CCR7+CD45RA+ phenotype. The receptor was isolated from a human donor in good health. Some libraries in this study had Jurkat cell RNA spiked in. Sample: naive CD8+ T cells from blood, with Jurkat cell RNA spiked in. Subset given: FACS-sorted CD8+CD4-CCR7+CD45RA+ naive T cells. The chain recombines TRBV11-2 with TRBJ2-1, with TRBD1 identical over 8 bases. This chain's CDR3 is CASSLIQGGWNEQFF. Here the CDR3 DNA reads TGTGCCAGCAGCTTAATACAGGGGGGCTGGAATGAGCAGTTCTTC.